This T cell receptor beta chain was observed in a study of cytomegalovirus exposure and HLA in healthy donors. In the case of this clone: Its cognate antigen is unknown.

Study-level points and caveats: It was only CMV serostatus that was available as immune exposure information. In a later analysis, TCR beta V- and J-gene trimming was associated with a missense DCLRE1C variant. Several of the most significant clusters appeared, in a later analysis, to be linked to common viral pathogens.

The study ran its PCR with 60 Vbeta and 13 Jbeta primers. Measured with immunoSEQ multiplex PCR; TCRdb has only the in-frame clones, and not every one. In the table there are 87,000 or so clones, around 8% of which are singletons. This sequence was found in a man aged 45-60 years in good health and CMV-seronegative. Sequenced material: PBMCs.

CDR3 in amino acids: CASSFRTGDSPLHF. DNA of the CDR3: TGTGCCAGCAGTTTCAGGACAGGGGATTCACCCCTCCACTTT. The gene calls are TRBV28 and TRBJ1-6; 9 positions match TRBD1. V gave up 3 bases and J gave up 8 bases; unmatched junction bases: 2. The CDR3 covers 14 residues. Germline CDR1 is MDHEN and CDR2 is SYDVKM. The full variable domain, with the rest looked up from reference TRBV28 and TRBJ1-6, is DVKVTQSSRYLVKRTGEKVFLECVQDMDHENMFWYRQDPGLGLRLIYFSYDVKMKEKGDIPEGYSVSREKKERFSLILESASTNQTSMYLCASSFRTGDSPLHFGNGTRLTVT.